This TCR beta chain is from a study of blood T cell repertoires in COVID-19. In the study overall: Specimens from acute and convalescent COVID-19 originated in the United States, Italy and Spain. T cells, B-cell-depleted T cells, or PBMCs provided the cDNA or gDNA that served as material.

Authors' methods: Estimated nucleated cell counts came from reference gene primer amplification. The assay was immunoSEQ multiplex PCR, and TCRdb's table has in-frame clones only and misses some. V, J and clone size reflect that table, while D and trimming were determined from the DNA. The repertoire has about 180,000 clones, 85% to 95% of them found once; the top ten carry approximately 0.5%. Sequencing was performed on peripheral blood. The sequence derives from a man aged 50 to 60 with acute or convalescent COVID-19.

CDR3 sequence: CSAFSSYEQYV. The CDR3 bases are TGCAGTGCGTTCAGCTCCTACGAGCAGTACGTC. V gene TRBV20-1 combines with J gene TRBJ2-7, with D unclear. Germline loops: CDR1 DFQATT, CDR2 SNEGSKA (reference sequence). CDR3 length: 11 residues. The V end was cut by 6 bases, the J end by 0 bases, with 6 bases between.